This T cell receptor beta chain emerged from a study of memory CD8 T cells in hepatitis C reinfection. Study-level results: Conclusions on public clonotypes and secondary clearance were not definitive with a handful of donors.

Assay: immunoSEQ multiplex PCR; the TCRdb copy retains only in-frame clones and omits some. In the table there are just over 45,000 clones, roughly nine tenths of which are singletons. The J segment lost 4 bases and the V segment lost 5 bases, leaving 12 bases of the junction unmatched. Germline V gene lookup returns CDR1 SGHVS and CDR2 FNYEAQ. This CDR3 contains 16 residues. The time point: late/post reinfection, 12 to 24 weeks after detection. No in vitro expansion preceded TCR sequencing of the sorted cells. At all three reinfection time points, viable CD3+ CD8+ CD45RO- cells from two donors served as controls. Details on this clone: What it recognizes is unknown.

This chain uses TRBV7-6 with TRBJ2-5; 8 bases align to TRBD1. This clonotype was obtained from a man aged 18 to 30 with hepatitis C virus infection. The sample comprised naive CD8+ T cells sorted from blood. In DNA form, the CDR3 reads TGTGCCAGCAGCCTGGCCGTGGCAGGGGGCCGAGAGACCCAGTACTTC. Amino acids: CASSLAVAGGRETQYF.